Reported below is one T cell receptor beta chain. Its specificity is not known. Trimming cost V 5 bases and J 5 bases, with 33 bases left between them. This CDR3 is built from 20 residues. CDR1 is LNHDA, CDR2 SQIVND, per germline (reference sequence). The study reverse transcribed the entire isolated RNA, so it sequenced expressed TCRB transcripts. Naive, central memory and regulatory T cell samples produced a mean of approximately 3.6 million reads. Repertoires were generated with immunoSEQ multiplex PCR, while TCRdb's copy carries only in-frame clones and drops some. The table includes more than 95,000 clones, around 30% detected once. Sorting with CD45RO/CCR7/CD25/CD127/CD95/CD27 yielded naive, central memory, regulatory and stem-like memory CD4+ cells. Once sorted, every population was more than 98% pure. This entry comes from a study of beta chain features in type 1 diabetes. Study-wide points: Within the patient group, naive, central memory and Treg TCRB repertoires appeared more similar to each other than within healthy donors. Type 1 diabetes patients had TCRB CDR3s that were shorter (moderately but significantly so) in all four CD4+ subsets.

V gene TRBV19 combines with J gene TRBJ2-5, with a possible D match to TRBD1 (6 bases). The TCR was taken from a woman between 18 and 30 years old with type 1 diabetes. The specimen sequenced was central memory CD4+ T cells from blood. In DNA form, the CDR3 reads TGTGCCAGTAGTTCCATTTCGATGACCGGGACAAAGGGTTTGGGGGAGACCCAGTACTTC. This translates into CASSSISMTGTKGLGETQYF. The whole variable domain, filled in from reference TRBV19 and TRBJ2-5, reads DGGITQSPKYLFRKEGQNVTLSCEQNLNHDAMYWYRQDPGQGLRLIYYSQIVNDFQKGDIAEGYSVSREKKESFPLTVTSAQKNPTAFYLCASSSISMTGTKGLGETQYFGPGTRLLVL.